This TCR beta chain was found in a study of shared clonotypes between healthy human individuals. Study outcomes and limitations: Clonotype sharing across donors was expected to vary with sequencing depth.

Several immunoSEQ plates received, in even portions, the genomic DNA of each subset. TCRdb keeps only in-frame clones here, not all; method: immunoSEQ multiplex PCR. The repertoire includes some 530,000 clones, about 84% of them detected once, and roughly 13% sits in the top ten. The donors were adults (healthy and HIV-negative) with no recent acute infections or vaccinations. Tens of millions of PBMCs supplied genomic DNA for unsorted samples. This CDR3 contains 16 residues. J was trimmed by 7 bases and V by 3 bases; bases with no gene match: 14. In germline, CDR1 is ENHRY, CDR2 SYGVKD. Regarding this clone: Its matching antigen is unknown. The likely explanation is a read error, given a far larger clone one base away.

The chain couples TRBV10-3 to TRBJ2-5; TRBD2 aligns across 7 bases. This receptor was taken from a woman between 35 and 50 years old in good health. Some clones in this sample may be carry-over from other donors' samples. The sequencing input was PBMCs. CDR3: CAISEPRTRVAGTQYF. The CDR3 bases are TGTGCCATCAGTGAACCAAGAACCAGGGTAGCGGGGACCCAGTACTTC.